Listed below are T cell receptor beta chains from one sample, sequenced in a study of T cells in Graves' hyperthyroidism and ophthalmopathy. Via MiXCR, TCRdb re-called the multiplex PCR reads, giving one row per CDR3 protein. Of under 650,000 distinct CDR3 sequences listed, 15% to 20% are singletons. Sequenced: blood. The receptor set was obtained from a woman aged 30 to 39 with Graves' hyperthyroidism. Both conserved end residues are part of each CDR3. Fields, in order: D gene, V gene, J gene, clone size, CDR3 protein, CDR3 DNA. D genes are given only for firm matches. Not every row has a clone size; where given, it reads once, few, many or a size class.

-	TRBV27	TRBJ2-1	many	CASSPRSYNEQFF	TGTGCCAGCAGTCCCCGGAGCTACAATGAGCAGTTCTTC
-	TRBV2	TRBJ1-2	many	CASRIQTGPNYGYTF	TGTGCCAGCAGGATTCAGACGGGGCCTAACTATGGCTACACCTTC
TRBD1	TRBV7-2	TRBJ1-1	few	CASSLQGALGTEAFF	TGTGCCAGCAGCTTACAGGGGGCGCTGGGAACTGAAGCTTTCTTT
-	TRBV12-3/TRBV12-4	TRBJ1-1	many	CASLTALTEAFF	TGTGCCAGCCTGACAGCCCTCACTGAAGCTTTCTTT
-	TRBV13	TRBJ2-1	few	CASSHGTQEYEQFF	TGTGCCAGCAGCCATGGGACCCAGGAATATGAGCAGTTCTTC
TRBD1	TRBV4-1	TRBJ1-5	-	CASSQEVGQGSRPQHF	TGCGCCAGCAGCCAAGAAGTGGGACAGGGCTCGCGGCCCCAGCATTTT
-	TRBV7-2	TRBJ2-1	few	CASNLDTSTNEQFF	TGTGCCAGCAACTTAGATACTAGCACGAATGAGCAGTTCTTC
TRBD2	TRBV7-3	TRBJ2-1	few	CASSHLPGTSGYNEQFF	TGTGCCAGCAGCCACCTCCCCGGGACTAGCGGCTACAATGAGCAGTTCTTC
TRBD1	TRBV5-1	TRBJ1-2	many	CASSYSPGQEIYGYTF	TGCGCCAGCAGCTACTCCCCGGGACAGGAGATCTATGGCTACACCTTC
TRBD2	TRBV18	TRBJ2-7	-	CASSRVVTSGNMGEQYF	TGTGCCAGCTCACGCGTTGTGACTAGCGGGAATATGGGTGAGCAGTACTTC
-	TRBV7-3	TRBJ1-1	many	CASSLMGNTEAFF	TGTGCCAGCAGTTTAATGGGGAACACTGAAGCTTTCTTT
-	TRBV28	TRBJ1-1	many	CASSLSAPNTEAFF	TGTGCCAGCAGTTTATCCGCCCCGAACACTGAAGCTTTCTTT
TRBD2	TRBV4-1	TRBJ2-7	-	CASRILAGEGEQYF	TGCGCCAGCAGGATTCTAGCGGGAGAAGGCGAGCAGTACTTC
-	TRBV12-3/TRBV12-4	TRBJ1-2	few	CASSFNTVDGYTF	TGTGCCAGCAGTTTCAACACGGTAGATGGCTACACCTTC
TRBD2	TRBV6-1	TRBJ2-2	many	CASSEAGGETGELFF	TGTGCCAGCAGTGAGGCGGGGGGTGAAACCGGGGAGCTGTTTTTT
TRBD1	TRBV2	TRBJ1-2	-	CASSDLTGVVGYTF	TGTGCCAGCAGTGACTTGACAGGGGTTGTTGGCTACACCTTC
-	TRBV12-3/TRBV12-4	TRBJ1-1	-	CANSRLNTEAFF	TGTGCCAACAGTCGTCTGAACACTGAAGCTTTCTTT
-	TRBV11-2	TRBJ2-7	many	CASSSIAMGTYEQYF	TGTGCCAGCAGCTCAATAGCCATGGGAACCTACGAGCAGTACTTC
-	TRBV12-3/TRBV12-4	TRBJ1-2	many	CASSLRQADGYTF	TGTGCCAGCAGTTTACGGCAGGCTGATGGCTACACCTTC
-	TRBV20-1	TRBJ2-7	many	CSASKLGGRSYEQYF	TGCAGTGCTAGTAAATTGGGCGGGCGCTCCTACGAGCAGTACTTC
-	TRBV27	TRBJ1-2	-	CASSLYGYGNYGYTF	TGTGCCAGCAGTTTATATGGGTATGGAAACTATGGCTACACCTTC
TRBD2	TRBV7-8	TRBJ2-2	few	CASSPTSGFTGELFF	TGTGCCAGCAGCCCGACTAGCGGGTTCACCGGGGAGCTGTTTTTT
-	TRBV30	TRBJ1-1	many	CAWTQGSNSEAFF	TGTGCCTGGACCCAGGGTTCAAACTCTGAAGCTTTCTTT
-	TRBV6-1	TRBJ1-2	-	CASSEPETF	TGTGCCAGCAGTGAACCAGAAACCTTC
TRBD1	TRBV7-8	TRBJ1-6	many	CASSFQGESYNSPLHF	TGTGCCAGCAGCTTTCAGGGGGAATCCTATAATTCACCCCTCCACTTT
-	TRBV19	TRBJ2-5	once	CASSRQTRYF	TGTGCCAGTAGTCGGCAGACCCGGTACTTC
-	TRBV12-3/TRBV12-4	TRBJ2-3	many	CASSPGRAQGTDTQYF	TGTGCCAGCAGTCCCGGACGGGCACAAGGGACAGATACGCAGTATTTT
-	TRBV28	TRBJ2-1	many	CASSLDWNEQFF	TGTGCCAGCAGCCTAGACTGGAATGAGCAGTTCTTC
TRBD2	TRBV19	TRBJ2-1	-	CASSIGGLAGDYNEQFF	TGTGCCAGTAGTATAGGGGGACTAGCGGGAGACTACAATGAGCAGTTCTTC
-	TRBV2	TRBJ1-1	many	CASSPGHATEAFF	TGTGCCAGCAGCCCGGGTCACGCCACTGAAGCTTTCTTT
-	TRBV20-1	TRBJ1-5	many	CSGSRGGQPQHF	TGCAGTGGTTCCAGGGGCGGGCAGCCCCAGCATTTT
-	TRBV9	TRBJ2-7	few	CASSVGAVSYEQYF	TGTGCCAGCAGCGTAGGGGCCGTCTCCTACGAGCAGTACTTC
TRBD2	TRBV14	TRBJ2-7	-	CASSPRAGGIEQYF	TGTGCCAGCAGCCCGCGGGCGGGAGGGATCGAGCAGTACTTC
-	TRBV20-1	TRBJ2-7	few	CSARDPRQPTSSSYEQYF	TGCAGTGCTAGAGATCCCCGACAGCCCACCTCATCCTCCTACGAGCAGTACTTC
TRBD1	TRBV6-1	TRBJ1-2	many	CASSYDRDSYGYTF	TGTGCCAGCAGTTATGACAGGGATTCCTATGGCTACACCTTC
TRBD1	TRBV20-1	TRBJ1-1	few	CSATPGQAPLKPLNTEAFF	TGCAGTGCCACTCCGGGACAGGCCCCCCTTAAGCCATTGAACACTGAAGCTTTCTTT
TRBD2	TRBV6-2/TRBV6-3	TRBJ2-1	-	CASPKAWSAGERNNEQFF	TGTGCCAGCCCAAAGGCGTGGTCAGCGGGAGAACGTAACAATGAGCAGTTCTTC
TRBD1	TRBV6-1	TRBJ2-7	many	CASSTHDRGRKPYEQYF	TGTGCCAGCAGTACCCATGACAGGGGGCGTAAACCCTACGAGCAGTACTTC
-	TRBV7-9	TRBJ1-1	-	CASSYYRSEAFF	TGTGCCAGCAGCTACTACAGGTCTGAAGCTTTCTTT
TRBD1	TRBV9	TRBJ2-7	few	CASSAHQGDDEQYF	TGTGCCAGCAGCGCCCACCAGGGGGATGACGAGCAGTACTTC
-	TRBV12-3/TRBV12-4	TRBJ2-1	few	CASSFRARSSYNEQFF	TGTGCCAGCAGTTTTAGGGCAAGGAGCTCCTACAATGAGCAGTTCTTC
TRBD1	TRBV30	TRBJ1-2	-	CAWSIDRGLGYTF	TGTGCCTGGTCCATCGACAGGGGGCTTGGCTACACCTTC
-	TRBV10-2	TRBJ1-4	few	CASSDGGRGEKLFF	TGCGCCAGCAGTGATGGGGGGCGCGGGGAAAAACTGTTTTTT
-	TRBV27	TRBJ1-3	few	CASRGHSSGNTIYF	TGTGCCAGCAGGGGCCACAGTTCTGGAAACACCATATATTTT
-	TRBV2	TRBJ1-1	many	CASSATVNTEAFF	TGTGCCAGCAGTGCGACGGTGAACACTGAAGCTTTCTTT